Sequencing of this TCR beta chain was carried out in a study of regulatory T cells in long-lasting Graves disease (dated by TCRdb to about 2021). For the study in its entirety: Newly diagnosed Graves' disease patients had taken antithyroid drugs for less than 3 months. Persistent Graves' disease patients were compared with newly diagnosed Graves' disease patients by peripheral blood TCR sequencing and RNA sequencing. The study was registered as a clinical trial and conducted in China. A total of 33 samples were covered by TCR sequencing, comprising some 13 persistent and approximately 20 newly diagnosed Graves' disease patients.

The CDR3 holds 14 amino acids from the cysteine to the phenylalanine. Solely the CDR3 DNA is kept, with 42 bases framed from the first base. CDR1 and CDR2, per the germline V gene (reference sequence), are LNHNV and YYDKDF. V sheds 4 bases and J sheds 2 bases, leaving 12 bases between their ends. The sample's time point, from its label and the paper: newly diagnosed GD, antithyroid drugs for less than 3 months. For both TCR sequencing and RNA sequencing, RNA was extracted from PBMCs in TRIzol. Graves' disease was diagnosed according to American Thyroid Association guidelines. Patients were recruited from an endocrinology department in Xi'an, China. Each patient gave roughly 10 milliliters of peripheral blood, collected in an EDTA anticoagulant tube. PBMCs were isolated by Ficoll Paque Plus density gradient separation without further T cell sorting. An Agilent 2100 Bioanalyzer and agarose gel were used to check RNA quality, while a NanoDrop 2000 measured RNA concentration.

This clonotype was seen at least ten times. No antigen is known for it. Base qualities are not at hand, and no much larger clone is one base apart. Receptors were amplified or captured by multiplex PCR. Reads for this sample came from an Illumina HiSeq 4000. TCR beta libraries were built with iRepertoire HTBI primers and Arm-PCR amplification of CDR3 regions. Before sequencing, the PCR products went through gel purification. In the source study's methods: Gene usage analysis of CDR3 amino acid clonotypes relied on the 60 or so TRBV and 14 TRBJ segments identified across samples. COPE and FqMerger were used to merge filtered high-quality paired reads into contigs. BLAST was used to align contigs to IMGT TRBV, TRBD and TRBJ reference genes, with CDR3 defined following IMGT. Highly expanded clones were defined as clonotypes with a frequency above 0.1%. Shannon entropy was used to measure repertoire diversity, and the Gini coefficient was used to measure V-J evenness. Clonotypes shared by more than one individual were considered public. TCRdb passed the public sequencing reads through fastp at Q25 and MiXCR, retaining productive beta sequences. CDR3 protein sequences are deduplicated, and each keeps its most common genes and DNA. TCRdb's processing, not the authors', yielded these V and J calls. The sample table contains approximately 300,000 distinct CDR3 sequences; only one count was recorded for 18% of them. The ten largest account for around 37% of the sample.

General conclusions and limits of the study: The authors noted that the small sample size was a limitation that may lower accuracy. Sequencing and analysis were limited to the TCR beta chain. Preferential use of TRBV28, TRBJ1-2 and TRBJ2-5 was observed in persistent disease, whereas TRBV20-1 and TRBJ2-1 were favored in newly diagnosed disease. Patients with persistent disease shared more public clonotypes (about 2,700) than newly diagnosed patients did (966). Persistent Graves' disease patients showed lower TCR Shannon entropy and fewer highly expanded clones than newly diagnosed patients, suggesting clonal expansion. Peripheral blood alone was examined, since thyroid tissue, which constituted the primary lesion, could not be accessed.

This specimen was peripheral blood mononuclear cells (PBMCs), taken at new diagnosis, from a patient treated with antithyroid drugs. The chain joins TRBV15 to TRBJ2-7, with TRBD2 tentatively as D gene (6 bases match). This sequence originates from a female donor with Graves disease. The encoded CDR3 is CATSIRDSPYEQYF. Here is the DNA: TGTGCCACCAGCATCCGGGACTCGCCCTACGAGCAGTACTTC.